The 30 T cell receptor beta chains listed next were all sequenced from one sample in a study of cytomegalovirus exposure and HLA in healthy donors. Amplification used 60 Vbeta primers and 13 Jbeta primers. Assay used: immunoSEQ multiplex PCR; TCRdb lists only in-frame clones, some missing. The top ten hold 1.5% to 2% of the sample, which has about 140,000 clones, roughly 81% seen once. Sequencing input: PBMCs. The origin of the receptors is a female donor in good health and CMV-seronegative.

The chain couples TRBV12-5 to TRBJ2-2; D possibly corresponds to TRBD2 (5 bases). This CDR3 comprises 17 residues. The germline CDR1 and CDR2 sequences are LGHNT and FRNRAP. Trimming stripped 2 bases from V and 0 bases from J, with 13 bases between. The chain's CDR3 is CASGLMTGFSNTGELFF. Here the CDR3 DNA reads TGTGCTAGTGGTTTGATGACGGGATTCTCGAACACCGGGGAGCTGTTTTTT.

This clone came up once. This rearrangement joins TRBV5-1 to TRBJ1-2; D is unclear. The CDR3 is 16 residues long. Trimming left V 0 bases short and J 6 bases short, with 18 bases between. The germline V gene encodes CDR1 SGHRS and CDR2 YFSETQ. The CDR3 reads CASSLESARLPHGYTF. The DNA of the CDR3 is TGCGCCAGCAGCTTGGAATCCGCCAGGCTTCCCCATGGCTACACCTTC.

The rearrangement joins TRBV6-5 to TRBJ1-1, with 11 bases that match TRBD1. The V segment lost 6 bases and the J segment 6 bases; nucleotides outside the gene matches: 6. CDR3 size: 14 residues. Germline V gives CDR1 MNHEY, CDR2 SVGAGI. The CDR3 sequence is CASSPGQGAPEAFF. CDR3 sequence (DNA): TGTGCCAGCAGCCCTGGACAGGGGGCGCCTGAAGCTTTCTTT.

The chain joins TRBV19 to TRBJ2-2; D unresolved. Germline CDR1 LNHDA, CDR2 SQIVND (reference sequence). The CDR3 is made up of 13 amino acids. The ends were cut back, 6 bases at V and 6 bases at J, with 11 bases in the middle. This chain's CDR3 is CASRHLAAGELFF. CDR3 bases: TGTGCCAGTAGGCACTTGGCGGCCGGGGAGCTGTTTTTT.

This clone was observed a few times. The chain couples TRBV4-2 to TRBJ1-4; 9 bases map to TRBD1. CDR3 length: 15 amino acids. Germline V gene data show CDR1 as LGHNA and CDR2 as YNFKEQ. V was clipped by 1 base and J by 7 bases; unmatched bases: 4. The CDR3 nucleotides read TGTGCCAGCAGCCAAGCTGGGACAGGGCCTGAAAAACTGTTTTTT. Encoded protein: CASSQAGTGPEKLFF.

Written as DNA, the CDR3 is TGTGCCAGCAGCTTCGGGACAGGGGTCGAGCAGTACTTC. Translation: CASSFGTGVEQYF. This sequence joins TRBV27 and TRBJ2-7, with 10 bases lining up with TRBD1. The V segment lost 6 bases and the J segment 6 bases; nucleotides outside the gene matches: 5. Germline CDR1 and CDR2: MNHEY and SMNVEV (reference sequence). This CDR3 spans 13 amino acids.

This sequence joins TRBV6-5 and TRBJ2-1, with a tentative D call TRBD2 (7 bases). This CDR3 spans 14 amino acids. Germline CDR1 and CDR2: MNHEY and SVGAGI. Trimming removed 2 bases from V and 6 bases from J, with 11 bases in between. Here the CDR3 DNA reads TGTGCCAGCAGTTACAGGGGGGGGCCCAATGAGCAGTTCTTC. Translated: CASSYRGGPNEQFF.

This clone has only a few counts. The chain has TRBV5-6 and TRBJ1-4; TRBD1 might be the D (5 bases). V dropped 4 bases and J dropped 0 bases, with 16 bases sitting between them. This CDR3 is built from 17 residues. From germline, CDR1 is SGHDT and CDR2 YYEEEE. The CDR3 coding sequence is TGTGCCAGCAGCACTCGTGGGGGGATCGCAACTAATGAAAAACTGTTTTTT. It specifies CASSTRGGIATNEKLFF.

As regards this clone: Additional DNA sequences in this sample encode the identical CDR3. The chain joins TRBV7-9 to TRBJ2-3, with TRBD2 matching 9 bases. Germline CDR1 is SEHNR and CDR2 is FQNEAQ (reference sequence). The CDR3 sequence is 15 residues long. V was clipped by 0 bases and J by 6 bases; unmatched bases: 4. CDR3 sequence: CASSLAVAGADTQYF. CDR3 sequence (DNA): TGTGCCAGCAGCTTAGCAGTAGCGGGAGCGGATACGCAGTATTTT.

The V call is TRBV27, the J call TRBJ2-7, with 8 bases matching TRBD1. CDR1 MNHEY and CDR2 SMNVEV come from the germline V gene (reference sequence). The trim removed 7 bases at V and 2 bases at J, leaving 4 bases unmatched. The CDR3 runs to 13 residues. The CDR3 loop is CASIGQGPYEQYF. CDR3 nucleotides: TGTGCCAGCATCGGACAGGGACCCTACGAGCAGTACTTC.

The V call is TRBV2, the J call TRBJ1-1; possibly TRBD1 for D (6 bases). The CDR3 sequence is 13 residues long. V was shortened by 8 bases and J by 7 bases, with 17 bases between the two germline ends. The germline gives CDR1 SNHLY, CDR2 FYNNEI. In DNA form, the CDR3 reads TGTGCCAGCGTCGAGTGGCTACAGGGTGAAGCTTTCTTT. Its protein product is CASVEWLQGEAFF.

The chain is built from TRBV6-1 and TRBJ1-6; the D gene is possibly TRBD1 (5 bases). CDR3 length equals 14 residues. Germline V lookup: CDR1 MNHNS, CDR2 SASEGT. V gave up 1 base and J gave up 5 bases, with 6 bases separating them. The CDR3 protein is CASSEGQNNSPLHF. CDR3 DNA: TGTGCCAGCAGTGAAGGACAGAATAATTCACCCCTCCACTTT.

The chain recombines TRBV7-6 with TRBJ1-6, with TRBD1 matching over 9 bases. V was clipped by 4 bases and J by 6 bases; unmatched bases: 7. This CDR3 contains 16 residues. Germline loops: CDR1 SGHVS, CDR2 FNYEAQ. CDR3 nucleotide sequence: TGTGCCAGCAGCTCCGTGGTGGGACAGGGTAATTCACCCCTCCACTTT. Its protein is CASSSVVGQGNSPLHF.

The V gene is TRBV11-2, the J gene TRBJ2-3; D is unclear. Germline V gene sequence: CDR1 SGHAT, CDR2 FQNNGV. This CDR3 contains 16 residues. The V end lost 5 bases, the J end lost 4 bases, and 19 bases lay between the germline ends. CDR3 loop: CASSDRPRKLADTQYF. DNA for the CDR3: TGTGCCAGCAGCGATCGCCCTCGTAAGTTAGCAGATACGCAGTATTTT.

The V and J genes are TRBV28 and TRBJ1-2; tentative D call: TRBD1 (5 bases). The CDR3 is 12 amino acids. Trimming pared 5 bases from V and 8 bases from J, leaving 12 bases between. The germline V gene has CDR1 MDHEN and CDR2 SYDVKM. The CDR3 spells CASSRGSSGYTF. The CDR3, as DNA: TGTGCCAGCAGTCGGGGGTCGTCGGGCTACACCTTC.

This chain joins TRBV18 and TRBJ2-7; D is possibly TRBD2 (5 bases). Deletions cut 2 bases from V and 5 bases from J, with 10 bases between. CDR3 size: 13 residues. CDR1 is KGHSH and CDR2 is LQKENI in the germline V gene. The DNA for the CDR3 is TGTGCCAGCTCACCAGAGGGATCCCACGAGCAGTACTTC. It is translated as CASSPEGSHEQYF.

The rearrangement joins TRBV6-5 to TRBJ1-5; D is uncertain. CDR3 length: 14 residues. Germline assignment: CDR1 MNHEY and CDR2 SVGAGI. Trimming shortened V by 6 bases and J by 7 bases, and 16 bases separated the two germline ends. CDR3 DNA: TGTGCCAGCAGCCCCCGTTTCTCGGGACAGCCCCAGCATTTT. It yields the protein CASSPRFSGQPQHF.

The chain links TRBV14 to TRBJ2-4; D unclear. Trimming stripped 0 bases from V and 1 base from J, with 4 bases between. The CDR3 spans 14 residues. Germline V CDR1 and CDR2: SGHDN, FVKESK. The CDR3 sequence: CASSQESAKNIQYF. In DNA, the CDR3 is TGTGCCAGCAGCCAAGAAAGCGCCAAAAACATTCAGTACTTC.

This clone was found a few times. In DNA, the CDR3 is TGTGCCAGTATAGGACACAACAATCAGCCCCAGCATTTT. Translating gives CASIGHNNQPQHF. This chain links TRBV19 with TRBJ1-5; TRBD1 is a possible D gene (5 bases). The CDR3 loop spans 13 amino acids. The germline V and J ends were trimmed by 7 bases and 3 bases, with 10 bases remaining between them. Germline CDR1 LNHDA, CDR2 SQIVND (reference sequence).

This chain uses TRBV7-2 with TRBJ1-2, with 8 bases aligning to TRBD1. The V gene's germline CDR1 is SGHTA and CDR2 FQGNSA. The CDR3 contains 14 residues. With 4 bases clipped from V and 7 bases from J, the junction kept 8 bases outside the gene matches. CDR3: CASSSGQGGLGYTF. The CDR3 DNA follows: TGTGCCAGCAGCTCCGGACAGGGAGGGCTTGGCTACACCTTC.

The chain links TRBV5-1 to TRBJ2-7; 10 nucleotides match TRBD2. Losses at the gene ends were 5 bases for V and 3 bases for J; bases not matched to a gene: 8. CDR3 length equals 15 residues. Per the germline V gene, CDR1 is SGHRS and CDR2 is YFSETQ. CDR3 sequence reads: CASSRTSGDLYEQYF. The CDR3, as DNA: TGCGCCAGCAGTCGAACTAGCGGGGACCTCTACGAGCAGTACTTC.

This clone has just a few counts. The chain carries TRBV11-3 and TRBJ2-7; 9 bases are shared with TRBD1. Germline assignment: CDR1 SGHNT and CDR2 YENEEA. This CDR3 spans 19 amino acids. J gave up 2 bases and V 2 bases, and 16 bases lay outside the gene matches. In nucleotides, the CDR3 is TGTGCCAGCAGCTTAAACGGGACAGGGTTATCCAGGGGGGCCTACGAGCAGTACTTC. The encoded protein is CASSLNGTGLSRGAYEQYF. Complete variable domain (other parts from reference TRBV11-3 and TRBJ2-7): EAGVVQSPRYKIIEKKQPVAFWCNPISGHNTLYWYLQNLGQGPELLIRYENEEAVDDSQLPKDRFSAERLKGVDSTLKIQPAELGDSAVYLCASSLNGTGLSRGAYEQYFGPGTRLTVT.

The V gene is TRBV7-9, the J gene TRBJ1-1; D not resolved. Trimming cost V 5 bases and J 0 bases, with 10 bases left between them. The germline gives CDR1 SEHNR, CDR2 FQNEAQ (reference sequence). The CDR3 consists of 14 residues. CDR3 protein: CASSRPGMNTEAFF. The CDR3 coding sequence is TGTGCCAGCAGCCGTCCGGGGATGAACACTGAAGCTTTCTTT.

This rearrangement joins TRBV2 to TRBJ2-3; TRBD2 is a possible D gene (5 bases). The germline V and J ends were trimmed by 7 bases and 2 bases, with 13 bases remaining between them. Germline lookup yields CDR1 SNHLY and CDR2 FYNNEI. The CDR3 loop spans 14 amino acids. CDR3 sequence (DNA): TGTGCCAGCATGGCGGGCTCTTACACAGATACGCAGTATTTT. Translation: CASMAGSYTDTQYF.

The V gene is TRBV28, the J gene TRBJ1-5, with 7 nucleotides matching TRBD1. The CDR3 loop spans 15 amino acids. V dropped 4 bases and J dropped 3; count of bases not matched to a gene: 6. Germline V gene lookup returns CDR1 MDHEN and CDR2 SYDVKM. CDR3 coding DNA: TGTGCCAGCAGTTGGCGGACAGGCCTCAATCAGCCCCAGCATTTT. It is translated as CASSWRTGLNQPQHF.

The V call is TRBV5-8, the J call TRBJ2-5; possible D gene TRBD1, 6 bases. This CDR3 has 14 amino acids. The germline V gene encodes CDR1 SGHTS and CDR2 YDEGEE. The V and J ends lost 5 bases and 1 base respectively, with 12 bases between them. The CDR3 nucleotides are TGTGCCAGCAGACTGGGACACCTCCAAGAGACCCAGTACTTC. Translating gives CASRLGHLQETQYF.

The rearrangement uses TRBV5-1 and TRBJ1-1; D perhaps matches TRBD1 (6 bases). Germline CDR1 and CDR2: SGHRS and YFSETQ. The CDR3 covers 16 residues. The V gene lost 6 bases and the J gene lost 3 bases, with 21 bases spanning the gap. CDR3 loop: CASNPSRTVQDTEAFF. The CDR3 region has the DNA TGCGCCAGCAACCCAAGTCGGACAGTCCAGGACACTGAAGCTTTCTTT.

V gene TRBV6-5 combines with J gene TRBJ1-6, with D maybe TRBD1 (5 bases). V lost 6 bases to trimming and J lost 9 bases, with 12 bases between them. The CDR3 sequence is 13 residues long. The germline gives CDR1 MNHEY, CDR2 SVGAGI. CDR3 in amino acids: CASRRTIASPLHF. The DNA of the CDR3 is TGTGCCAGCAGGCGGACAATAGCTTCACCCCTCCACTTT.

This clone was observed a few times. This chain uses TRBV12-5 with TRBJ1-1; TRBD1 matches at 8 bases. The V gene end was trimmed by 7 bases and the J gene end by 6 bases; junction bases not matched to a gene: 10. The CDR3 loop spans 14 amino acids. Germline CDR1 and CDR2: LGHNT and FRNRAP. The CDR3 coding sequence is TGTGCTAGTGCCGCTCAGGACAGGGTCGCTGAAGCTTTCTTT. Translating it yields CASAAQDRVAEAFF.

This clone was seen more than once but under ten times. This sequence joins TRBV28 and TRBJ2-2, with 8 nucleotides matching TRBD1. V gave up 8 bases and J gave up 6 bases; unmatched junction bases: 5. The CDR3 covers 13 residues. Germline-derived CDR1 and CDR2 are MDHEN and SYDVKM. Written as DNA, the CDR3 is TGTGCCAGCGGCCTACAGGGGGCCGGGGAGCTGTTTTTT. This sequence encodes CASGLQGAGELFF.